The T cell receptor beta chain under discussion was sequenced for a study of cytomegalovirus exposure and HLA in healthy donors. Findings and limits, study-wide: Per published accounts, TCR beta sequences correctly predicted the HLA-A and HLA-B alleles of most subjects. The study labeled 164 TCR beta chains cytomegalovirus-associated.

Trimming cost V 6 bases and J 0 bases, with 9 bases left between them. The germline gives CDR1 LNHDA, CDR2 SQIVND (reference sequence). This CDR3 has 14 residues. Comments on this clone: Antigen specificity is unknown.

Healthy bone marrow donors formed the donor group. 13 Jbeta primers and 60 Vbeta primers were used for the PCR. Here immunoSEQ multiplex PCR was the method, and the copy in TCRdb shows in-frame clones only, minus some. The sample has over 95,000 clones, over 65% seen once. Sequenced input: PBMCs. The V gene is TRBV19, the J gene TRBJ1-5, with a possible D match to TRBD1 (5 bases). This TCR was sampled from a woman aged 25 to 45 in good health and CMV-seropositive. The CDR3 DNA reads as TGTGCCAGTAGCCAACAGGTTAGCAATCAGCCCCAGCATTTT. It is translated as CASSQQVSNQPQHF.